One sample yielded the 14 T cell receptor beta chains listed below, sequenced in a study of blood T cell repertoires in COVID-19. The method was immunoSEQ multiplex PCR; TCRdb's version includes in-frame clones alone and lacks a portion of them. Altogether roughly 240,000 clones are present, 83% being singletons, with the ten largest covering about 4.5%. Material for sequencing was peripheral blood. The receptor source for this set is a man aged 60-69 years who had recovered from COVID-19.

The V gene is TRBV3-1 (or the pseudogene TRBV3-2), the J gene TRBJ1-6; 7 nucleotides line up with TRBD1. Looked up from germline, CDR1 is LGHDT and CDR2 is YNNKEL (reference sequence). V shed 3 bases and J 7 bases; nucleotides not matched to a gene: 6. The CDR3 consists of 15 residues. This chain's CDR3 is CASSHGTVENSPLHF. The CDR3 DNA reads TGTGCCAGCAGCCATGGGACAGTCGAGAATTCACCCCTCCACTTT.

The CDR3 loop is CASSLVVLAGDNEQFF. For the CDR3, the DNA is TGTGCCAGCAGCTTGGTAGTACTAGCGGGGGACAATGAGCAGTTCTTC. V gene TRBV5-4 combines with J gene TRBJ2-1, with 11 bases fitting TRBD2. Trimming removed 0 bases from V and 5 bases from J; junction bases left unmatched: 4. The CDR3 consists of 16 residues. In germline, CDR1 is SGHNT, CDR2 YYREEE (reference sequence).

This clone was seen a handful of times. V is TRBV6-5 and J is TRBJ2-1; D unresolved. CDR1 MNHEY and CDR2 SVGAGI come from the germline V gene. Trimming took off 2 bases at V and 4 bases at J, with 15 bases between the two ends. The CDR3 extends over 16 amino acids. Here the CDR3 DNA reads TGTGCCAGCAGTTACACCAACTCAGCGCGGTACAATGAGCAGTTCTTC. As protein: CASSYTNSARYNEQFF.

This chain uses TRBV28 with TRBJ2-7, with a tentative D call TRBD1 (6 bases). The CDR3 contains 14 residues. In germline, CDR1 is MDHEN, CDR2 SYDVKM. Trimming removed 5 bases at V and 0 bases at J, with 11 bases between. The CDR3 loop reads CASSETGYSYEQYF. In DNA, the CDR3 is TGTGCCAGCAGTGAAACAGGGTACTCCTACGAGCAGTACTTC. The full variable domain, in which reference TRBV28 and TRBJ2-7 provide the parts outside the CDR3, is DVKVTQSSRYLVKRTGEKVFLECVQDMDHENMFWYRQDPGLGLRLIYFSYDVKMKEKGDIPEGYSVSREKKERFSLILESASTNQTSMYLCASSETGYSYEQYFGPGTRLTVT.

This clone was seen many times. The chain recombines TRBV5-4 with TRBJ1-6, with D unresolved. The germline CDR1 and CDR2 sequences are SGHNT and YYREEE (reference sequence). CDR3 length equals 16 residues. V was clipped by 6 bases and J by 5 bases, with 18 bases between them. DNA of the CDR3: TGTGCCAGCACCTCGGCCCTTAACACAGATAATTCACCCCTCCACTTT. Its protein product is CASTSALNTDNSPLHF.

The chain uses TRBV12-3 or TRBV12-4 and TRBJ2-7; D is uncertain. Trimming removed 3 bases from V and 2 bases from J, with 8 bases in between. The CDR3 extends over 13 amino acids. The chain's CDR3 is CASSLNRAYEQYF. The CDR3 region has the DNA TGTGCCAGCAGTTTGAACAGAGCCTACGAGCAGTACTTC.

CDR3 sequence reads: CAWSVAGTGSGEQYF. DNA for the CDR3: TGTGCCTGGAGTGTAGCTGGGACAGGGTCAGGCGAGCAGTACTTC. The chain employs TRBV30 and TRBJ2-7; TRBD1 matches 9 bases. Germline-derived CDR1 and CDR2 are GTSNPN and SVGIG (reference sequence). The ends lost 0 bases at V and 6 bases at J; junction bases unmatched: 9. The CDR3 is made up of 15 amino acids.

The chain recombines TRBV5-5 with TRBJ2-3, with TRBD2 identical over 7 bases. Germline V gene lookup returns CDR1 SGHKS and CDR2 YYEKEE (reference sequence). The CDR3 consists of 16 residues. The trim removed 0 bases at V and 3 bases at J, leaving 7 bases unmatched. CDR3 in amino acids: CASSLDFGGRTDTQYF. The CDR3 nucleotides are TGTGCCAGCAGCTTGGATTTCGGCGGGAGAACAGATACGCAGTATTTT. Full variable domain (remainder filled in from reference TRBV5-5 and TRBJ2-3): DAGVTQSPTHLIKTRGQQVTLRCSPISGHKSVSWYQQVLGQGPQFIFQYYEKEERGRGNFPDRFSARQFPNYSSELNVNALLLGDSALYLCASSLDFGGRTDTQYFGPGTRLTVL.

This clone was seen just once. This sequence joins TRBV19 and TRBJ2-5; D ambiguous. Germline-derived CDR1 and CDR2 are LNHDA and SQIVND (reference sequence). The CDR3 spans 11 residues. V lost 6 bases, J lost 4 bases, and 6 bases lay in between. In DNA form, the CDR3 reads TGTGCCAGTAGGAGTGGAGAGACCCAGTACTTC. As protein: CASRSGETQYF. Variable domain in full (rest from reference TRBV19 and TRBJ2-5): DGGITQSPKYLFRKEGQNVTLSCEQNLNHDAMYWYRQDPGQGLRLIYYSQIVNDFQKGDIAEGYSVSREKKESFPLTVTSAQKNPTAFYLCASRSGETQYFGPGTRLLVL.

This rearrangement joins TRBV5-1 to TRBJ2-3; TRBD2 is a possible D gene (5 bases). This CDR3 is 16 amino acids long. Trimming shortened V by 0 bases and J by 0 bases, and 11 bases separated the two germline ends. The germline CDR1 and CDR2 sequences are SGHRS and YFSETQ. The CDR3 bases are TGCGCCAGCAGCTTGGGAATTGGCGGGAGCACAGATACGCAGTATTTT. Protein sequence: CASSLGIGGSTDTQYF.

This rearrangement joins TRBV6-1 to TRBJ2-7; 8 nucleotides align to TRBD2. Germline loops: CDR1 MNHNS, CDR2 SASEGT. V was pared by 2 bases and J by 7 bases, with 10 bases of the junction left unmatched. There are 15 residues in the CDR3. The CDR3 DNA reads TGTGCCAGCAGTGAAAGGGCGAGCGGGAGCAGGGAGCAGTACTTC. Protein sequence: CASSERASGSREQYF.

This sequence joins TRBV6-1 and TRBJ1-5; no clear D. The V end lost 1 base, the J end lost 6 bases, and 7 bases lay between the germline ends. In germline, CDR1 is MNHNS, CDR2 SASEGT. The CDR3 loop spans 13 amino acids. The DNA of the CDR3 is TGTGCCAGCAGTGAAGGCTGGGCTCAGCCCCAGCATTTT. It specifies CASSEGWAQPQHF.

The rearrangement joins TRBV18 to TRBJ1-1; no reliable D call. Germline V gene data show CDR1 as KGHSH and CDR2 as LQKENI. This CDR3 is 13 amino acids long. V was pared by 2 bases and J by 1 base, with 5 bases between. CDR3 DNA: TGTGCCAGCTCACCAACACAGAACACTGAAGCTTTCTTT. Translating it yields CASSPTQNTEAFF.

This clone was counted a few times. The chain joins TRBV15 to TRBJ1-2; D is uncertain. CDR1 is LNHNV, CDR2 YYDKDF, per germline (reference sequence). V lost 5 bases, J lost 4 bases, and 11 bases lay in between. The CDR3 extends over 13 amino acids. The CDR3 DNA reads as TGTGCCACCAGCTCAAGAGAGGGCTATGGCTACACCTTC. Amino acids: CATSSREGYGYTF.